This T cell receptor beta chain was captured by sequencing in a study of cytomegalovirus exposure and HLA in healthy donors. Study-level points and caveats: Reports credit the classifier with highly specific, highly sensitive diagnosis of cytomegalovirus status. Later analysis showed most CMV-associated TCR beta chains appearing HLA-restricted. Some V segments could not be told apart, so they were left out, TRBV6-2 and TRBV6-3 among them.

Germline values: CDR1 MGHRA, CDR2 YSYEKL. Trimming took 3 bases from V and 8 from J, leaving 15 bases between them. This CDR3 region has 14 residues. Both 60 Vbeta primers and 13 Jbeta primers went into the PCR. Data came from immunoSEQ multiplex PCR; TCRdb stores just in-frame clones and leaves some out. This repertoire shows around 160,000 clones, 68% found once; its top ten account for approximately 1.5%. As concerns this clone: Its antigen is unknown.

V gene TRBV4-1 combines with J gene TRBJ2-3, with D possibly being TRBD2 (5 bases). The receptor's source is a middle-aged man in good health and CMV-seronegative. Specimen: PBMCs. CDR3 sequence: CASSHPYGVRTQYF. The CDR3, as DNA: TGCGCCAGCAGCCATCCATACGGGGTACGTACGCAGTATTTT.